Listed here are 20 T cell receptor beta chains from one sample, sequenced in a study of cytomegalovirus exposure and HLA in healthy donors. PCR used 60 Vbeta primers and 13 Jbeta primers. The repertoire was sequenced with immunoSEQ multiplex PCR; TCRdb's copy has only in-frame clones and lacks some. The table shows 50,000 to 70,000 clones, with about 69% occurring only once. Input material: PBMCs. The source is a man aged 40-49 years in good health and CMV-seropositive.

The CDR3 DNA reads TGTGCCAGCAGCTGGTCGCTATTAGCGGGGGGCCGCACCGGGGAGCTGTTTTTT. Residues: CASSWSLLAGGRTGELFF. This rearrangement joins TRBV5-6 to TRBJ2-2; 10 bases fit TRBD2. Germline CDR1 is SGHDT and CDR2 is YYEEEE. CDR3 length: 18 amino acids. V lost 3 bases and J lost 4; bases outside the gene matches: 12.

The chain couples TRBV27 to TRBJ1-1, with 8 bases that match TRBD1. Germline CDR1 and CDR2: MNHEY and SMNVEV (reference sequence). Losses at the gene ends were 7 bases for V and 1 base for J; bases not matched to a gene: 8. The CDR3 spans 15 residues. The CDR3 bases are TGTGCCAGCACCCGACCGGGACAGGCGAACACTGAAGCTTTCTTT. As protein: CASTRPGQANTEAFF.

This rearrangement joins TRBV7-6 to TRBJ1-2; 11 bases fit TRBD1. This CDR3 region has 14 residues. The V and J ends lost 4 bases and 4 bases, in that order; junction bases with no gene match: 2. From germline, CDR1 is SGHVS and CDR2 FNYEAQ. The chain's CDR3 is CASSSGTGGYGYTF. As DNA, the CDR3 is TGTGCCAGCAGCTCCGGGACAGGGGGCTATGGCTACACCTTC.

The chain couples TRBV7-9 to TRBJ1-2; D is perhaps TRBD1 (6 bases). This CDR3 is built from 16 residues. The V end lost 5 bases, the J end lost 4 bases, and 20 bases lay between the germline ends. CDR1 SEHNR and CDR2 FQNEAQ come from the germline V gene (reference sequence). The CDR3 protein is CASSPSPGGSGYGYTF. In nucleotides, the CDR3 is TGTGCCAGCAGCCCCTCACCGGGGGGCAGTGGCTATGGCTACACCTTC.

The CDR3 DNA reads TGTGCCAGCAGCTTAGGGAGGGGCACATACAATGAGCAGTTCTTC. Translating gives CASSLGRGTYNEQFF. V is TRBV7-8 and J is TRBJ2-1, with D perhaps matching TRBD2 (6 bases). CDR1 SGHVS and CDR2 FQNEAQ come from the germline V gene. The CDR3 runs to 15 residues. V lost 1 base and J lost 4, with 11 bases in between.

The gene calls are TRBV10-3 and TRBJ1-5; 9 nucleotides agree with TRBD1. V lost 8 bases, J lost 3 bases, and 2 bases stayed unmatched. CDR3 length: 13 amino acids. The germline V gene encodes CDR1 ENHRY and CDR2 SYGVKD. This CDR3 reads CAIRDRVNQPQHF. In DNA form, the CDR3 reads TGTGCCATCCGGGACAGGGTCAATCAGCCCCAGCATTTT.

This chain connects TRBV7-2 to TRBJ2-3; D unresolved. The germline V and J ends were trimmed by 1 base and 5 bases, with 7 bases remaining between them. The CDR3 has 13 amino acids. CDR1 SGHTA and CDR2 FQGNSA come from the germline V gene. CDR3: CASSLGRRDTQYF. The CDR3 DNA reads TGTGCCAGCAGCTTAGGACGGAGAGATACGCAGTATTTT. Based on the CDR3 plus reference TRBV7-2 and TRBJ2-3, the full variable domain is GAGVSQSPSNKVTEKGKDVELRCDPISGHTALYWYRQSLGQGLEFLIYFQGNSAPDKSGLPSDRFSAERTGGSVSTLTIQRTQQEDSAVYLCASSLGRRDTQYFGPGTRLTVL.

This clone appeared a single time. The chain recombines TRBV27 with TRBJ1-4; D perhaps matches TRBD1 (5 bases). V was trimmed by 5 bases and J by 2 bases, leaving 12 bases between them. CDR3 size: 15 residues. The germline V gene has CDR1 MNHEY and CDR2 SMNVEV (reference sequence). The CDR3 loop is CASSQLGGTNEKLFF. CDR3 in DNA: TGTGCCAGCAGTCAATTGGGGGGGACTAATGAAAAACTGTTTTTT.

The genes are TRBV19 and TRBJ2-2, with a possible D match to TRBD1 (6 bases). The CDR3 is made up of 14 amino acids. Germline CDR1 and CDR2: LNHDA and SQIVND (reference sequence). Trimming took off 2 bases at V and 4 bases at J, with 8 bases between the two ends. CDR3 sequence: CASSIQGFTGELFF. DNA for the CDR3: TGTGCCAGTAGTATACAGGGGTTCACCGGGGAGCTGTTTTTT.

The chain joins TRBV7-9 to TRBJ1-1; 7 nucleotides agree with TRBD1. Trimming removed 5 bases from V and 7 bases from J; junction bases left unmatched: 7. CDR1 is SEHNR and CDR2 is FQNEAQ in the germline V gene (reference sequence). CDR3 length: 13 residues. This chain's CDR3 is CASSMGDSLEAFF. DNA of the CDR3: TGTGCCAGCAGCATGGGGGACAGCCTTGAAGCTTTCTTT.

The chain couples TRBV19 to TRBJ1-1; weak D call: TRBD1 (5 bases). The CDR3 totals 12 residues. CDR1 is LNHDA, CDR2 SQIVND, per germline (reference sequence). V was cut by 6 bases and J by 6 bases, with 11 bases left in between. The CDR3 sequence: CASSDQGAEAFF. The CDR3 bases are TGTGCCAGTAGCGACCAGGGCGCTGAAGCTTTCTTT.

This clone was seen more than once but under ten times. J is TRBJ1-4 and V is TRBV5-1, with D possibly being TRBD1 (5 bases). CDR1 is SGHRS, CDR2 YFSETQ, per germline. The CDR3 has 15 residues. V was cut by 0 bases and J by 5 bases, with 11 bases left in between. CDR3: CASSLAVQENEKLFF. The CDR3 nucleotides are TGCGCCAGCAGCTTGGCGGTACAGGAGAATGAAAAACTGTTTTTT. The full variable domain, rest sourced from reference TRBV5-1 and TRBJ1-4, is KAGVTQTPRYLIKTRGQQVTLSCSPISGHRSVSWYQQTPGQGLQFLFEYFSETQRNKGNFPGRFSGRQFSNSRSEMNVSTLELGDSALYLCASSLAVQENEKLFFGSGTQLSVL.

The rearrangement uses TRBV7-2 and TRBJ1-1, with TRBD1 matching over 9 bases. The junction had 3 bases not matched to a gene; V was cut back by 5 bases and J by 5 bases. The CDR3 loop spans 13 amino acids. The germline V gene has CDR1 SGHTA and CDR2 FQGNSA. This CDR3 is CASSRDRGTEAFF. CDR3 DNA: TGTGCCAGCAGCCGCGACAGGGGGACTGAAGCTTTCTTT.

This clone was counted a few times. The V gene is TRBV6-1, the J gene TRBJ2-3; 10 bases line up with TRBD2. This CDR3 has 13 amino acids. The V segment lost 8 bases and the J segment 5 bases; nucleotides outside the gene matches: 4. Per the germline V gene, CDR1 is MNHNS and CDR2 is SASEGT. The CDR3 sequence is CASQLAGQDTQYF. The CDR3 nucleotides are TGTGCCAGCCAACTAGCGGGGCAAGATACGCAGTATTTT.

The CDR3 is CAAGWRGPTDTQYF. As DNA, the CDR3 is TGTGCCGCGGGGTGGCGGGGACCCACAGATACGCAGTATTTT. The chain carries TRBV6-5 and TRBJ2-3, with D possibly TRBD2 on 6 matching bases. Trimming shortened V by 11 bases and J by 2 bases, and 17 bases separated the two germline ends. Germline lookup yields CDR1 MNHEY and CDR2 SVGAGI. The CDR3 is made up of 14 amino acids.

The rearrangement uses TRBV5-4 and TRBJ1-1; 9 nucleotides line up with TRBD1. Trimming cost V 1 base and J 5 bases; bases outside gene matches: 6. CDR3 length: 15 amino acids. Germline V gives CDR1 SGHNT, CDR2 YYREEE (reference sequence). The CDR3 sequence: CASSLSTGGMTEAFF. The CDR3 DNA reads TGTGCCAGCAGCTTGTCGACAGGGGGTATGACTGAAGCTTTCTTT.

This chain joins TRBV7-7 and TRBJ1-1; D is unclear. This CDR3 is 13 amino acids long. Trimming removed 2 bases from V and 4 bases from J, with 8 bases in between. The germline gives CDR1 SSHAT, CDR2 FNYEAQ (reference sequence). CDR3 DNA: TGTGCCAGCAGCTTAAGTACGGGCACTGAAGCTTTCTTT. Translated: CASSLSTGTEAFF. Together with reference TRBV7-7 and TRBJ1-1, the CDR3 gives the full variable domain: GAGVSQSPRYKVTKRGQDVTLRCDPISSHATLYWYQQALGQGPEFLTYFNYEAQPDKSGLPSDRFSAERPEGSISTLTIQRTEQRDSAMYRCASSLSTGTEAFFGQGTRLTVV.

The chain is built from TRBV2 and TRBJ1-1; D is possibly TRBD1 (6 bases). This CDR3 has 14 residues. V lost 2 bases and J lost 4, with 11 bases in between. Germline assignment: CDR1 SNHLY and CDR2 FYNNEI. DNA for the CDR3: TGTGCCAGCAGTGAAACCACAGGGCTCACTGAAGCTTTCTTT. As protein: CASSETTGLTEAFF.

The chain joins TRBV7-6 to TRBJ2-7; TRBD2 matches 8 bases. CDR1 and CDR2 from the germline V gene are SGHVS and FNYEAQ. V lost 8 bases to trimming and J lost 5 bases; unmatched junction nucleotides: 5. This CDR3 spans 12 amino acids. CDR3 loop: CASAGGEDEQYF. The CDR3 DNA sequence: TGTGCCAGCGCGGGGGGCGAGGACGAGCAGTACTTC.

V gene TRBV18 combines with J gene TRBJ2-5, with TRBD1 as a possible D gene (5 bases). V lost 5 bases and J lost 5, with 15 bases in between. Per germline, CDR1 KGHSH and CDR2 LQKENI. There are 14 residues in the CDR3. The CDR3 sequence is CASSWAEGVETQYF. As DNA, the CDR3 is TGTGCCAGCTCATGGGCTGAAGGGGTCGAGACCCAGTACTTC.